The clone carrying this T cell receptor (beta chain) showed up just once. Trimming stripped 7 bases from V and 5 bases from J, with 14 bases between. The CDR3 runs 13 residues. Some clones are missing from TCRdb's copy, which holds only in-frame ones; the method was immunoSEQ multiplex PCR. This table has approximately 74,000 clones, about 94% appearing once. This entry is derived from a study of control samples from healthy donors and cancer patients. V is TRBV12-3 or TRBV12-4 and J is TRBJ1-1, with a weak D call TRBD1 (5 bases). This TCR was recovered from a woman aged 30 to 39 in good health. Sequenced input: blood. The CDR3 is CASNGDQRTEAFF. CDR3 coding DNA: TGTGCCAGCAACGGGGACCAAAGGACTGAAGCTTTCTTT.